Below, 24 T cell receptor beta chains from the same sample are listed, as sequenced in a study of OX40 agonist ivuxolimab in advanced cancers. TCRdb keeps only in-frame clones here, not all; method: immunoSEQ multiplex PCR. The sample holds tens of thousands of clones, around 80% seen once. This specimen consisted of CD4+ or CD8+ T cells sorted from blood, obtained in a trial of the OX40 agonist ivuxolimab. The receptors were sampled from an adult with an advanced solid tumor such as melanoma, head and neck, liver or kidney cancer.

The V and J genes are TRBV11-2 and TRBJ2-5, with TRBD1 matching over 7 bases. Per germline, CDR1 SGHAT and CDR2 FQNNGV. CDR3 length: 16 residues. V dropped 3 bases and J dropped 4; count of bases not matched to a gene: 11. The CDR3 protein is CASSFGSTGVVETQYF. The CDR3 DNA is TGTGCCAGCAGCTTCGGAAGTACAGGGGTCGTAGAGACCCAGTACTTC.

The chain joins TRBV5-1 to TRBJ2-5; D possibly corresponds to TRBD2 (6 bases). The CDR3 covers 15 residues. V was shortened by 0 bases and J by 5 bases, with 14 bases between the two germline ends. CDR1 and CDR2 (germline): SGHRS, YFSETQ. The CDR3 reads CASSLAEGPRETQYF. The CDR3 region has the DNA TGCGCCAGCAGCTTGGCGGAGGGGCCCCGGGAGACCCAGTACTTC.

This chain connects TRBV7-2 to TRBJ1-2, with a weak D call TRBD1 (6 bases). Germline lookup yields CDR1 SGHTA and CDR2 FQGNSA. Trimming pared 5 bases from V and 5 bases from J, leaving 9 bases between. The CDR3 has 12 residues. In DNA, the CDR3 is TGTGCCAGCAGCATTCAGGGGTATGGCTACACCTTC. Its translation is CASSIQGYGYTF.

The V gene is TRBV6-1, the J gene TRBJ2-7; D unresolved. Germline V gene lookup returns CDR1 MNHNS and CDR2 SASEGT. This CDR3 has 14 amino acids. Trimming shortened V by 4 bases and J by 0 bases, and 10 bases separated the two germline ends. CDR3 coding DNA: TGTGCCAGCAGTGTTGAGAGAAGCTCCTACGAGCAGTACTTC. This translates into CASSVERSSYEQYF.

The V and J genes are TRBV2 and TRBJ2-1, with D unclear. There are 11 residues in the CDR3. V gave up 2 bases and J gave up 7 bases, with 3 bases separating them. CDR1 is SNHLY, CDR2 FYNNEI, per germline. The CDR3 sequence: CASSEYNEQFF. CDR3 sequence (DNA): TGTGCCAGCAGTGAATATAATGAGCAGTTCTTC.

This rearrangement joins TRBV7-2 to TRBJ2-3, with D unresolved. Germline CDR1 SGHTA, CDR2 FQGNSA. The CDR3 contains 13 residues. V lost 0 bases to trimming and J lost 2 bases, with 3 bases between them. This CDR3 is CASSLAPTDTQYF. The CDR3 nucleotides are TGTGCCAGCAGCTTAGCGCCCACAGATACGCAGTATTTT.

The V call is TRBV6-6, the J call TRBJ2-7; 10 bases align to TRBD1. Germline V gene lookup returns CDR1 MNHNY and CDR2 SVGAGI (reference sequence). V shed 6 bases, J shed 2 bases, and the junction held 7 bases outside the gene matches. This CDR3 is built from 15 residues. The CDR3 sequence: CASRETGQGAYEQYF. The CDR3 bases are TGTGCCAGCAGGGAGACCGGACAGGGGGCCTACGAGCAGTACTTC.

The V and J genes are TRBV7-2 and TRBJ2-7; 12 nucleotides align to TRBD1. This CDR3 has 13 amino acids. Germline CDR1 and CDR2: SGHTA and FQGNSA. V lost 3 bases to trimming and J lost 9 bases; unmatched junction nucleotides: 3. The chain's CDR3 is CASSLGTGGVQYF. CDR3 in DNA: TGTGCCAGCAGCTTGGGGACAGGGGGCGTGCAGTACTTC.

This chain uses TRBV5-1 with TRBJ1-4, with a tentative D call TRBD1 (6 bases). The CDR3 runs 14 residues. Trimming shortened V by 4 bases and J by 4 bases, and 11 bases separated the two germline ends. CDR1 is SGHRS and CDR2 is YFSETQ in the germline V gene. CDR3 in DNA: TGCGCCAGCAGCGCCCGGGACAATAATGAAAAACTGTTTTTT. Translation gives CASSARDNNEKLFF.

The chain carries TRBV19 and TRBJ1-4; 9 bases match TRBD1. This CDR3 region has 15 residues. Germline V CDR1 and CDR2: LNHDA, SQIVND (reference sequence). J lost 7 bases, V lost 5 bases, and 8 bases had no gene match. CDR3 loop: CASSVTGGRSEKLFF. CDR3 DNA: TGTGCCAGTAGTGTGACAGGGGGTAGAAGTGAAAAACTGTTTTTT.

The chain is built from TRBV27 and TRBJ2-5, with 8 bases identical to TRBD2. The J call may not be correct, given that the DNA end is closer to TRBJ2-7. The germline CDR1 and CDR2 sequences are MNHEY and SMNVEV (reference sequence). CDR3 length: 14 residues. CDR3 in DNA: TGTGCCAGCAGCCCAAAGCGGGAGTCCTACGAGCAGTACTTC. Translation: CASSPKRESYEQYF.

This clone was detected only once. V and J are TRBV19 and TRBJ1-5; a weak D match, TRBD1 (5 bases). This CDR3 has 16 amino acids. V dropped 7 bases and J dropped 3 bases, with 19 bases sitting between them. CDR1 is LNHDA, CDR2 SQIVND, per germline (reference sequence). The CDR3 DNA reads as TGTGCCAGTACCCCCATCCGGGACGGCGACAATCAGCCCCAGCATTTT. Translating gives CASTPIRDGDNQPQHF.

Regarding this clone: The same CDR3 is also encoded by other DNA sequences in this sample. CDR3 DNA: TGTGCCAGCAGAAAGGGGGTTCTGGAGACCCAGTACTTC. It specifies CASRKGVLETQYF. The chain carries TRBV28 and TRBJ2-5, with D perhaps TRBD1 (6 bases). CDR1 MDHEN and CDR2 SYDVKM come from the germline V gene. V was trimmed by 6 bases and J by 5 bases, leaving 13 bases between them. The CDR3 sequence is 13 residues long.

The chain links TRBV9 to TRBJ2-3, with 7 bases identical to TRBD1. V lost 6 bases and J lost 2; bases outside the gene matches: 6. Germline CDR1 reads SGDLS; CDR2 reads YYNGEE. The CDR3 is made up of 14 amino acids. The DNA of the CDR3 is TGTGCCAGCAACCGGGACAGAACCACAGATACGCAGTATTTT. The encoded protein is CASNRDRTTDTQYF.

This clone was counted between two and nine times. V usage is TRBV6-1 and J usage is TRBJ2-5; 8 positions match TRBD1. V trimming: 1 base; J trimming: 2 bases; junction bases outside the gene matches: 3. This CDR3 is built from 15 residues. Germline assignment: CDR1 MNHNS and CDR2 SASEGT. The CDR3 is CASSEGQGSQETQYF. CDR3 bases: TGTGCCAGCAGTGAAGGACAGGGGTCACAAGAGACCCAGTACTTC.

This chain uses TRBV7-8 with TRBJ2-5; perhaps TRBD1 as D (7 bases). Trimming shortened V by 3 bases and J by 5 bases, and 22 bases separated the two germline ends. Germline values: CDR1 SGHVS, CDR2 FQNEAQ. This CDR3 region has 17 residues. DNA for the CDR3: TGTGCCAGCAGCTTCTCCCCCTACTCTCCAGGGGGGGAGACCCAGTACTTC. Translating gives CASSFSPYSPGGETQYF. The entire variable domain, with the rest obtained from reference TRBV7-8 and TRBJ2-5, is as follows: GAGVSQSPRYKVAKRGQDVALRCDPISGHVSLFWYQQALGQGPEFLTYFQNEAQLDKSGLPSDRFFAERPEGSVSTLKIQRTQQEDSAVYLCASSFSPYSPGGETQYFGPGTRLLVL.

As for this clone: The same CDR3 is also encoded by other DNA sequences in this sample. The chain uses TRBV15 and TRBJ2-2, with D uncertain. The CDR3 has 14 amino acids. CDR1 and CDR2 from the germline V gene are LNHNV and YYDKDF (reference sequence). Trimming cost V 1 base and J 3 bases, with 6 bases left between them. Here the CDR3 DNA reads TGTGCCACCAGCAGAGGGCAGTACACCGGGGAGCTGTTTTTT. Translated: CATSRGQYTGELFF.

Here the CDR3 reads CASTGGGTEAFF. The DNA for the CDR3 is TGCGCCAGCACAGGGGGCGGCACTGAAGCTTTCTTT. The J gene is TRBJ1-1, the V gene TRBV5-1; TRBD1 aligns across 8 bases. The CDR3 has 12 residues. Unmatched junction bases numbered 2, after V lost 6 bases and J lost 4 bases. Germline V lookup: CDR1 SGHRS, CDR2 YFSETQ.

This clone qualifies as medium-sized. This chain connects TRBV7-9 to TRBJ1-4; 12 bases line up with TRBD1. Germline V gives CDR1 SEHNR, CDR2 FQNEAQ (reference sequence). The CDR3 has 17 amino acids. J gave up 8 bases and V 5 bases, and 12 bases lay outside the gene matches. CDR3 region: CASSPGQGAPRREKLFF. The CDR3 DNA reads as TGTGCCAGCAGCCCGGGACAGGGGGCTCCCCGACGAGAAAAACTGTTTTTT. The whole variable domain, remainder taken from reference TRBV7-9 and TRBJ1-4, is DTGVSQNPRHKITKRGQNVTFRCDPISEHNRLYWYRQTLGQGPEFLTYFQNEAQLEKSRLLSDRFSAERPKGSFSTLEIQRTEQGDSAMYLCASSPGQGAPRREKLFFGSGTQLSVL.

The CDR3 loop reads CASRPTDRKIGYTF. The CDR3 nucleotides are TGTGCCAGCAGACCTACGGACAGGAAGATTGGCTACACCTTC. The V call is TRBV27, the J call TRBJ1-2, with 7 bases fitting TRBD1. Trimming cost V 6 bases and J 7 bases; bases outside gene matches: 11. CDR1 and CDR2 (germline): MNHEY, SMNVEV (reference sequence). The CDR3 totals 14 residues.

This chain uses TRBV6-5 with TRBJ1-5, with 9 bases lining up with TRBD1. This CDR3 has 15 residues. J was trimmed by 6 bases and V by 4 bases; bases with no gene match: 7. Per germline, CDR1 MNHEY and CDR2 SVGAGI. CDR3 bases: TGTGCCAGCAGTTCCGAGGGACAGGGTCGTCAGCCCCAGCATTTT. It is translated as CASSSEGQGRQPQHF.

The chain recombines TRBV7-2 with TRBJ2-7; 8 nucleotides align to TRBD2. The CDR3 is made up of 15 amino acids. The germline gives CDR1 SGHTA, CDR2 FQGNSA. V shed 5 bases and J 6 bases; nucleotides not matched to a gene: 12. As DNA, the CDR3 is TGTGCCAGCAGCACTCGGGGGGGCCAAGGAGGCGAGCAGTACTTC. It yields the protein CASSTRGGQGGEQYF. Variable domain in full (rest from reference TRBV7-2 and TRBJ2-7): GAGVSQSPSNKVTEKGKDVELRCDPISGHTALYWYRQSLGQGLEFLIYFQGNSAPDKSGLPSDRFSAERTGGSVSTLTIQRTQQEDSAVYLCASSTRGGQGGEQYFGPGTRLTVT.

The table lists this clone with a count of one. The rearrangement uses TRBV6-1 and TRBJ1-6, with a possible D match to TRBD1 (6 bases). Between the trimmed V and J ends, which lost 4 bases and 7 bases, there was a span of 14 bases. Germline assignment: CDR1 MNHNS and CDR2 SASEGT. There are 15 residues in the CDR3. This CDR3 reads CASSVSTGDNSPLHF. Written as DNA, the CDR3 is TGTGCCAGCAGTGTCTCGACAGGAGACAATTCACCCCTCCACTTT.

This chain links TRBV27 with TRBJ1-6, with 9 nucleotides matching TRBD1. Germline assignment: CDR1 MNHEY and CDR2 SMNVEV (reference sequence). J was trimmed by 6 bases and V by 6 bases; bases with no gene match: 0. This CDR3 region has 13 residues. The CDR3 here is CASRGQGNSPLHF. Written as DNA, the CDR3 is TGTGCCAGCAGGGGACAGGGTAATTCACCCCTCCACTTT.